The sequence of this T cell receptor (beta chain) was determined in a study of T cells after yellow fever vaccination. One entry per CDR3 protein, called by TCRdb with MiXCR from the 5' RACE reads. The sample yields around 260,000 distinct CDR3 sequences, around 5.3% seen once. Points from the study as a whole: The study noted that FACS-sorted repertoires could contain abundant clonotypes contaminating from the bulk population.

A few counts support this clonotype. Its antigen remains unidentified. This receptor was identified in a man between 18 and 35 years old who received the YFV17D yellow fever vaccine. The source was CD4+ T cells sorted from PBMCs, collected on the day of the yellow fever booster vaccination.

CDR3 sequence (DNA): TGTGCCAGCAGCTTATCTTGGACAGATACGCAGTATTTT. This sequence encodes CASSLSWTDTQYF. V and J are TRBV7-6 and TRBJ2-3, with D unclear. This CDR3 comprises 13 residues. The germline V and J ends were trimmed by 2 bases and 3 bases, with 6 bases remaining between them. In germline, CDR1 is SGHVS, CDR2 FNYEAQ.